Sequencing of this T cell receptor (beta chain) was carried out in a study of T cell responses to AZD1222 COVID-19 vaccine. Study background: Analyses pooled second doses at about 4 or about 12 weeks. Study-wide results and limits: The study sampled repertoires only after the peak T cell response. Dominant CD4 TCR responses targeted spike regions 160-218 and 743-854. At study baseline, merely more than 5 AZD1222 recipients were seropositive.

The V end was cut by 6 bases, the J end by 7 bases, with 13 bases between. Germline lookup yields CDR1 SNHLY and CDR2 FYNNEI. The CDR3 spans 14 residues. Concerning this clone: What it binds is unknown.

The protocol was immunoSEQ multiplex PCR, while the TCRdb copy is restricted to in-frame clones and leaves out a portion. The sample lists 100,000 to 140,000 clones, roughly 89% occurring once. This sequence joins TRBV2 and TRBJ1-6, with TRBD1 as a possible D gene (5 bases). The TCR comes from an adult in good health. Sequencing was performed on peripheral blood, taken on day 0 of AZD1222 vaccination. CDR3 nucleotide sequence: TGTGCCAGCAGGGCAGGGATCGGGAATTCACCCCTCCACTTT. It is translated as CASRAGIGNSPLHF. Full variable domain (outside the CDR3, taken from reference TRBV2 and TRBJ1-6): EPEVTQTPSHQVTQMGQEVILRCVPISNHLYFYWYRQILGQKVEFLVSFYNNEISEKSEIFDDQFSVERPDGSNFTLKIRSTKLEDSAMYFCASRAGIGNSPLHFGNGTRLTVT.